This T cell receptor beta chain appears in the sequencing data of a study of T cells in Graves' hyperthyroidism and ophthalmopathy. Study conclusions and caveats: From stable hyperthyroidism, ophthalmopathy was set apart by a 13 V-J model. Most thyroid clonotypes expanded above 0.001 were also detected in blood.

Amplified TCR beta CDR3 regions came from RNA transcripts. Initially, a first-round RT-PCR of the TCR CDR3 employed the HTBI primer set. A single record per CDR3 protein comes from TCRdb applying MiXCR to the multiplex PCR reads. This repertoire shows about 640,000 distinct CDR3 sequences, 20% to 25% found once; its top ten account for around a third. J lost 5 bases, V lost 0 bases, and 3 bases had no gene match. The germline CDR1 and CDR2 sequences are SGHTA and FQGTGA. This CDR3 is built from 15 residues. This clonotype was seen ten or more times. As yet, its antigen is unknown. Sequencing was carried out using blood. The chain uses TRBV7-3 and TRBJ2-1, with 8 bases fitting TRBD2. The clonotype comes from a man aged 30-40 years with Graves' ophthalmopathy. The DNA for the CDR3 is TGTGCCAGCAGCTTAACGGGACTAGAGAACAATGAGCAGTTCTTC. Its translation is CASSLTGLENNEQFF.